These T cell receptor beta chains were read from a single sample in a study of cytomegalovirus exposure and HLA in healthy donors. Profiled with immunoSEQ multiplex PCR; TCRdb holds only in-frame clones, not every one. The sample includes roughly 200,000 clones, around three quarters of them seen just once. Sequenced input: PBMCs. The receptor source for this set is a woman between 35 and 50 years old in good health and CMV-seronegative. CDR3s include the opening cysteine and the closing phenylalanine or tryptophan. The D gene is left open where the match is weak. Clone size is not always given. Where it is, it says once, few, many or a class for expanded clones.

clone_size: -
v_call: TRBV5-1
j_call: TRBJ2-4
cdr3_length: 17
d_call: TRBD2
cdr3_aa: CASSSKLPRLAPSIQYF
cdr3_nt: TGCGCCAGCAGCTCAAAACTCCCGAGACTAGCGCCATCCATTCAGTACTTC

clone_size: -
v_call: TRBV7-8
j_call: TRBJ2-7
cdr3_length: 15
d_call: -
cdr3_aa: CASSSSGSRNYEQYF
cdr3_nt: TGTGCCAGCAGCTCGTCGGGGTCAAGGAACTACGAGCAGTACTTC

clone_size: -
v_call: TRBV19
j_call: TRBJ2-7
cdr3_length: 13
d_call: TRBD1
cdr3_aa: CASTGQGEGEQYF
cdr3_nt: TGTGCCAGCACGGGACAGGGAGAAGGCGAGCAGTACTTC

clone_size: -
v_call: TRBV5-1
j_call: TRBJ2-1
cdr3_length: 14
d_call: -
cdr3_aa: CASSLRYQNNEQFF
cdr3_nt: TGCGCCAGCAGCTTGCGGTACCAAAACAATGAGCAGTTCTTC

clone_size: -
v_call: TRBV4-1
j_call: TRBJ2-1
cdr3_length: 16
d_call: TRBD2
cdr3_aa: CASSQMLAGPYNEQFF
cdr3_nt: TGCGCCAGCAGCCAAATGCTAGCGGGGCCCTACAATGAGCAGTTCTTC

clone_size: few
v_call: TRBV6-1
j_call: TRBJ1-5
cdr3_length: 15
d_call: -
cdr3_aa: CASSEPSHSNQPQHF
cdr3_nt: TGTGCCAGCAGTGAACCCAGTCATAGCAATCAGCCCCAGCATTTT

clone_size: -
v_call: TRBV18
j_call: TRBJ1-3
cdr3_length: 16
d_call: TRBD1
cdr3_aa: CASSRTGQGPGNTIYF
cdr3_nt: TGTGCCAGCTCACGAACGGGACAGGGGCCTGGAAACACCATATATTTT

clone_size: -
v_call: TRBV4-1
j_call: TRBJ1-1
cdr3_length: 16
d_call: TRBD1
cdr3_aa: CASSQVSRDRGIEAFF
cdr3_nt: TGCGCCAGCAGCCAAGTCAGCCGGGACAGGGGTATCGAAGCTTTCTTT

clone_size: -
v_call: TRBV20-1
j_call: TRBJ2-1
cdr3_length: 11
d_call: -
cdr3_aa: CSPYEGTSRIF
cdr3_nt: TGCAGTCCTTACGAGGGGACATCCAGGATCTTC

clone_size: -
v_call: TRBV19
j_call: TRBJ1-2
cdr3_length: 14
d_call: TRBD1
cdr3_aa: CASSMGQGDYGYTF
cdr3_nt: TGTGCCAGTAGTATGGGACAGGGGGACTATGGCTACACCTTC

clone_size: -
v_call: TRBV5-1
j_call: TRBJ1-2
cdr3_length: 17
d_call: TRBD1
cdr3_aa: CASSFATGGGFNYGYTF
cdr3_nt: TGCGCCAGCAGCTTCGCGACAGGGGGGGGATTTAACTATGGCTACACCTTC

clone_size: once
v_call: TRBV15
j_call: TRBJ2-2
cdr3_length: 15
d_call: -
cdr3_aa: CATSRDRANTGELFF
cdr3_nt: TGTGCCACCAGCAGAGACAGGGCGAACACCGGGGAGCTGTTTTTT

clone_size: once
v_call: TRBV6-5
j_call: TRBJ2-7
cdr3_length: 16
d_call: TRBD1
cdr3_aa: CASSYSRDSLFYEQYF
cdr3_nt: TGTGCCAGCAGTTACAGCCGGGACAGCCTTTTCTACGAGCAGTACTTC

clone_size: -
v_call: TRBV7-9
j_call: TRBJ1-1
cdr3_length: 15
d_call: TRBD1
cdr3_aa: CASSLAGQGYTEAFF
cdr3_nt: TGTGCCAGCAGCTTAGCTGGACAGGGATACACTGAAGCTTTCTTT

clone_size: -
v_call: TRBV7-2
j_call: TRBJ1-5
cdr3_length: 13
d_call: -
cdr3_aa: CASSLGGYQPQHF
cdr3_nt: TGTGCCAGCAGCTTAGGAGGGTATCAGCCCCAGCATTTT

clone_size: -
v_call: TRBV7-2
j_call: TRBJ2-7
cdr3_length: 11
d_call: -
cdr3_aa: CASSATGEQYF
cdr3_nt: TGTGCCAGCAGCGCTACGGGAGAACAGTACTTC

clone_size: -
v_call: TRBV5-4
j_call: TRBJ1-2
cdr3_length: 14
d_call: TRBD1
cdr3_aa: CASSSGTGEGGYTF
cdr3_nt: TGTGCCAGCAGCTCTGGGACAGGGGAAGGTGGCTACACCTTC

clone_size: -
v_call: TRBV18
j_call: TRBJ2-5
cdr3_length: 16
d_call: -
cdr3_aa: CASSPGQGMYQETQYF
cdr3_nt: TGTGCCAGCTCACCCGGGCAGGGGATGTACCAAGAGACCCAGTACTTC

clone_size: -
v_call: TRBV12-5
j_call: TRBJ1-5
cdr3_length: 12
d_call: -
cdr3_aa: CASALHNGLQHF
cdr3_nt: TGTGCTAGTGCCCTCCATAATGGCCTCCAGCATTTT

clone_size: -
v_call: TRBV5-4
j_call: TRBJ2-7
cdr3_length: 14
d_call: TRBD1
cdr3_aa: CASSLGDREHEQYF
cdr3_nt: TGTGCCAGCAGCTTGGGGGACAGGGAACACGAGCAGTACTTC

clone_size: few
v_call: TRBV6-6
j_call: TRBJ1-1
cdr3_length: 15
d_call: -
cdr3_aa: CASSPYGRINTEAFF
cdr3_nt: TGTGCCAGCAGTCCCTACGGCAGGATTAACACTGAAGCTTTCTTT

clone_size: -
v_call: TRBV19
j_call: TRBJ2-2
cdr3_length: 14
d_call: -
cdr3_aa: CASKKGGNTGELFF
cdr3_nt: TGTGCCAGCAAGAAAGGAGGGAACACCGGGGAGCTGTTTTTT

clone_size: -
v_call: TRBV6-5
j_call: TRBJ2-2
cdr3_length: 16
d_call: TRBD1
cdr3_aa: CASSYSIGGRTGELFF
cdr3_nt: TGTGCCAGCAGTTACTCTATAGGGGGCCGGACCGGGGAGCTGTTTTTT

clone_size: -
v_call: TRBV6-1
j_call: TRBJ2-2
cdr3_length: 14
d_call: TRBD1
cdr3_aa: CASSEGAETGELFF
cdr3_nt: TGTGCCAGCAGCGAGGGGGCAGAGACCGGGGAGCTGTTTTTT

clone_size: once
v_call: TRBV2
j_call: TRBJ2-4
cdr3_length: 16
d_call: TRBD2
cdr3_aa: CASSDGRGVGKNIQYF
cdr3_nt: TGTGCCAGCAGTGACGGGCGGGGGGTTGGCAAAAACATTCAGTACTTC

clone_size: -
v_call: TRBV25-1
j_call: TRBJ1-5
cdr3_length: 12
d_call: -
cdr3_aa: CASSLLGQPQHF
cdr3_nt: TGTGCCAGCAGTCTACTAGGTCAGCCCCAGCATTTT

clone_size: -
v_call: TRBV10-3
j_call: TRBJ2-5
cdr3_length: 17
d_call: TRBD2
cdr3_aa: CAISGGLAGDFGGTQYF
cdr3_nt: TGTGCCATCAGTGGGGGACTAGCGGGAGACTTTGGGGGGACCCAGTACTTC

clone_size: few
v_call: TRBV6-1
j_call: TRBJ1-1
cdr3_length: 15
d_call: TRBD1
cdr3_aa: CASRDEGQANTEAFF
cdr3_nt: TGTGCCAGCAGAGACGAGGGACAGGCGAACACTGAAGCTTTCTTT